This T cell receptor (beta chain) was sequenced for a study of CD8+ T cells in alopecia areata (dated by TCRdb to the late 2010s). Background for the entire study: Treated patients were enrolled in an open-label pilot trial of oral tofacitinib at 5 to 10 mg twice daily for moderate-to-severe alopecia areata. Scalp clonality was compared among normal scalp (n=4), patchy alopecia areata scalp (n=8), and alopecia totalis/universalis scalp (n=8). Scalp tissue and sorted CD4+ and CD8+ peripheral blood T cells from patchy and totalis/universalis alopecia areata patients and from healthy controls were covered by human TCRbeta sequencing. The RNA source kit depended on sample type: the PAXgene miRNA kit for fixed scalp, the miRNeasy kit for PBMCs, and the RNeasy kit for mouse skin. immunoSEQ multiplex PCR using 35 Vbeta forward primers and 13 Jbeta reverse primers was used to amplify TCRbeta CDR3 regions. In treated patients, disease severity was measured using the SALT score, which gives the percentage of scalp surface area affected. Patients on tofacitinib were biopsied at baseline and after 4 and 24 weeks of treatment, and several of the patients also had a later scalp biopsy. To study T cell clonal expansion in alopecia areata, the researchers applied high-throughput TCRbeta sequencing to both the C3H/HeJ mouse model and human patients. Tofacitinib was given for 6 to 18 months, followed by 6 months of follow-up off drug to assess delayed response and recurrence. Study-wide conclusions, independent of this receptor: Resident alphabeta T cells in normal human skin are also sequenced, complicating scalp TCR repertoire analysis, unlike mouse skin dominated by gammadelta T cells. Because the treated cohort was small and included a single nonresponder, larger studies are needed to assess links between baseline CD8+ expansion and response. Many expanded lesional clones were found to persist in scalp and blood during tofacitinib treatment, and relapse after treatment cessation may be partly explained by this persistence. Compared with normal scalp, lesional scalp, particularly in alopecia totalis/universalis, had higher clonality and more expanded CD8+ clones, which suggests antigenic drive. Tofacitinib significantly lowered scalp clonality and the number of expanded CD8+ clones among the top 100 scalp clones. Shared TCR sequences between patients were less evident than in mice, which may be partly attributable to HLA diversity in the patient population.

As regards this clone: What antigen it recognizes has not been identified. No clone much larger than this one lies a single base away; base qualities are absent.

The time point label of this sample denotes: about 4 weeks on oral tofacitinib. Interpreted using the paper, the treatment or condition label stands for: oral pan-JAK inhibitor, 5-10 mg twice daily. Lesional scalp punch biopsies and peripheral blood were collected from alopecia areata patients. PBMCs were isolated by density centrifugation and stained for CD3, CD4 and CD8, and CD4+ and CD8+ T cells were sorted on a FACSAria. CDR1 and CDR2, looked up from the germline V gene (reference sequence), are LNHNV and YYDKDF. Taken from cysteine to phenylalanine, the CDR3 has 16 residues. CDR3 DNA only is kept here, 48 bases in frame from base 1. Trimming removed 0 bases from V and 1 base from J, leaving 10 bases between the germline ends. Receptors were amplified or captured by the immunoSEQ multiplex PCR assay. To provide template for TCR sequencing, every sample had RNA extracted and reverse transcribed into cDNA. First-strand cDNA was synthesized with SuperScript III using a 2:1 mix of oligo-dT and random hexamers. Amplification bias was assessed with a synthetic immune receptor repertoire, and residual bias was removed computationally. Concerning the study's data processing: Raw reads were preprocessed to remove errors, and CDR3 was defined by IMGT conventions from the conserved cysteine to phenylalanine. Clonality was calculated as 1 minus Shannon entropy normalized by log2 of the number of productive unique TCRs. CD4 or CD8 identity of scalp clones was inferred by cross-referencing scalp TCRbeta sequences with sorted blood CD4 and CD8 repertoires. In its TCRdb copy, this immuneACCESS table keeps in-frame sequences only and misses some clones. Where compared with another copy, unresolved V genes explain less than half of these, and the others have no known cause. V, J and clone size reflect that table, while D and trimming were determined from the DNA. In all, the sample holds 110,000 or so clones, and less than 75% of those were seen once. The ten top clones hold around 30% of the sample.

The sequencing here drew on CD8+ T cells sorted from blood, taken at week 4, from a patient treated with tofacitinib. Recombination linked TRBV15 to TRBJ2-1, with an unclear D gene assignment. The TCR originated in a human donor with alopecia areata. The CDR3 region has the sequence CATSRDISSSYNEQFF. The base sequence is TGTGCCACCAGCAGAGATATTAGCAGTTCCTACAATGAGCAGTTCTTC.